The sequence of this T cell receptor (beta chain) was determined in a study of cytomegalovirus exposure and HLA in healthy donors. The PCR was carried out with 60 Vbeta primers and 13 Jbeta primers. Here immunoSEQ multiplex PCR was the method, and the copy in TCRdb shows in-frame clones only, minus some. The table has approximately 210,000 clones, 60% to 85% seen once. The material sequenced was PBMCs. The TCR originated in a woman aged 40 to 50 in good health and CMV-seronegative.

CDR3 DNA sequence: TGTGCCACCAGCAGAGAAGGCGAGAAGGGGGCGCTGAACTATGGCTACACCTTC. It encodes CATSREGEKGALNYGYTF. The chain has TRBV15 and TRBJ1-2, with 7 bases that match TRBD1. V lost 0 bases and J lost 2; bases outside the gene matches: 12. The germline V gene encodes CDR1 LNHNV and CDR2 YYDKDF (reference sequence). The CDR3 sequence is 18 residues long.